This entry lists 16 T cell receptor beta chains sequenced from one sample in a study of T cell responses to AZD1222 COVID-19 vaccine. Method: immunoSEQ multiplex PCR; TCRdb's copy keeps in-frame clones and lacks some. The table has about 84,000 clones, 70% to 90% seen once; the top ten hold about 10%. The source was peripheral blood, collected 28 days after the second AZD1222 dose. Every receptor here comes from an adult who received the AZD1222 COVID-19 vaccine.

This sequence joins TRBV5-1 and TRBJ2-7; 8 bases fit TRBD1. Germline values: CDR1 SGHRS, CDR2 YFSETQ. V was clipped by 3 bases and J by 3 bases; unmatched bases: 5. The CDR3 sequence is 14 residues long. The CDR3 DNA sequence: TGCGCCAGCAGCTCCTCGACAGGGGACTACGAGCAGTACTTC. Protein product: CASSSSTGDYEQYF.

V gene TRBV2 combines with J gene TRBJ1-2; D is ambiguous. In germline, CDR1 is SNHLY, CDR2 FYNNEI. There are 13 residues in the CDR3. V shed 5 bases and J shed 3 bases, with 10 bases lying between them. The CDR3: CASSSRPDYGYTF. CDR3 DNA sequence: TGTGCCAGCAGTAGTAGGCCCGACTATGGCTACACCTTC.

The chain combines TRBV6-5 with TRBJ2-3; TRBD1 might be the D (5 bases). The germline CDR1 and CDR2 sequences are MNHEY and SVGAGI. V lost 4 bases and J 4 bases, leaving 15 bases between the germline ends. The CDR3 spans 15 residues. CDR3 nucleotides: TGTGCCAGCAGTTCACAGGTCGGTCGGGCAGATACGCAGTATTTT. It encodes CASSSQVGRADTQYF.

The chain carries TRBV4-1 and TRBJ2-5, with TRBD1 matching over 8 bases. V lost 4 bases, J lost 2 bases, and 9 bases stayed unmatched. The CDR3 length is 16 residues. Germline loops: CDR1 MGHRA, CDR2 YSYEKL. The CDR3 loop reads CASSRSGGAGQETQYF. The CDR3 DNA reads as TGCGCCAGCAGCCGCTCAGGGGGCGCGGGTCAAGAGACCCAGTACTTC.

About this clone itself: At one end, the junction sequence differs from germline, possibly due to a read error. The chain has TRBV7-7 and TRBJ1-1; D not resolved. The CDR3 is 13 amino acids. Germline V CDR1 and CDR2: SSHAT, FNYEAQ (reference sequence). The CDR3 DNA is TGTGCTAGCAGCTTGAACGTGAACACTGAAGCTTTCTTT. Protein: CASSLNVNTEAFF.

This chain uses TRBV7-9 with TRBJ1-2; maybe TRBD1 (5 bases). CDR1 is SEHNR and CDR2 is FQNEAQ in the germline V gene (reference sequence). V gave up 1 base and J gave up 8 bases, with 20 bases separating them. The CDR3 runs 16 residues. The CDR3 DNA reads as TGTGCCAGCAGCTTAGAAGGGGTCAGGGCCTTAGAAGGCTACACCTTC. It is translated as CASSLEGVRALEGYTF.

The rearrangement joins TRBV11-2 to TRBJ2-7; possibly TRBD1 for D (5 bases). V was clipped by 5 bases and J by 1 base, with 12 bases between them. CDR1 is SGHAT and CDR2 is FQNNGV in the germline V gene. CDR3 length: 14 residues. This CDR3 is CASSTNRHSYEQYF. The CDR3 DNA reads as TGTGCCAGCAGCACCAACAGGCATTCCTACGAGCAGTACTTC.

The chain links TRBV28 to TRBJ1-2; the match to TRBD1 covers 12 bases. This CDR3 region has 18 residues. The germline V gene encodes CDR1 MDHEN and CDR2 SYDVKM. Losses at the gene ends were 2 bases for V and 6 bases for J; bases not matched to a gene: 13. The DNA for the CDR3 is TGTGCCAGCAGTTTAGTCTTCTTCGGGACAGGGGGCGCGGATGGCTACACCTTC. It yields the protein CASSLVFFGTGGADGYTF.

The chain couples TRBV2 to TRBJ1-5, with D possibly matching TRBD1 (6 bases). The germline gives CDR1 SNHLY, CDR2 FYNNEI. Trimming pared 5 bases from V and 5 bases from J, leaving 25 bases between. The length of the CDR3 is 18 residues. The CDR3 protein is CASSYHSPRTAGDQPQHF. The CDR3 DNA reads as TGTGCCAGCAGTTATCACTCCCCTCGGACAGCGGGGGATCAGCCCCAGCATTTT.

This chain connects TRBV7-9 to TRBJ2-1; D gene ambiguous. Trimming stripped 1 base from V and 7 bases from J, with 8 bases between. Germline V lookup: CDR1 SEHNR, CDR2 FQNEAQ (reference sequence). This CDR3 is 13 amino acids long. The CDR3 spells CASSLGSGNEQFF. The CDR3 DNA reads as TGTGCCAGCAGCTTAGGTTCCGGGAATGAGCAGTTCTTC.

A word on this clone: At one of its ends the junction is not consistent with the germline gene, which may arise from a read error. DNA for the CDR3: TGCGTCAGCAGCTTGGCAGGGCCTGAGACCCAGTACTTC. This gives the protein CVSSLAGPETQYF. This chain joins TRBV5-1 and TRBJ2-5; D possibly corresponds to TRBD1 (5 bases). This CDR3 contains 13 residues. Germline assignment: CDR1 SGHRS and CDR2 YFSETQ.

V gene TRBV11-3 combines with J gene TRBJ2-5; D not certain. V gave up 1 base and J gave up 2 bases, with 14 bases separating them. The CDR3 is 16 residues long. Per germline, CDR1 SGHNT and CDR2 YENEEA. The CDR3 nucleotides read TGTGCCAGCAGCTTAGGCCTCGATTGGCAACAAGAGACCCAGTACTTC. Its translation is CASSLGLDWQQETQYF.

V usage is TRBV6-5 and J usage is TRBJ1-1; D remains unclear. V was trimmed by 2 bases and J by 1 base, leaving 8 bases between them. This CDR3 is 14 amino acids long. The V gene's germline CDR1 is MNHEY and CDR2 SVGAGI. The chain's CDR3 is CASSYRAANTEAFF. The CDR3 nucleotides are TGTGCCAGCAGTTACAGGGCAGCGAACACTGAAGCTTTCTTT.

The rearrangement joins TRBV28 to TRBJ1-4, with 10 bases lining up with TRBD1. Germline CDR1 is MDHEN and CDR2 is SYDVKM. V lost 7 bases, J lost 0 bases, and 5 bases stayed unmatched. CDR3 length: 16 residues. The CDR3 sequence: CASIGTGAPTNEKLFF. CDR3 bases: TGTGCCAGCATAGGGACAGGGGCCCCAACTAATGAAAAACTGTTTTTT.

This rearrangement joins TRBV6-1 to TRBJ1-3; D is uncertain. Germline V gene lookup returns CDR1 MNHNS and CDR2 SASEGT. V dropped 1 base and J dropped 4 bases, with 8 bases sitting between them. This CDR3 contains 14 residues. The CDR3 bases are TGTGCCAGCAGTGAAGAGGGTTTAGGAAACACCATATATTTT. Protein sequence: CASSEEGLGNTIYF.

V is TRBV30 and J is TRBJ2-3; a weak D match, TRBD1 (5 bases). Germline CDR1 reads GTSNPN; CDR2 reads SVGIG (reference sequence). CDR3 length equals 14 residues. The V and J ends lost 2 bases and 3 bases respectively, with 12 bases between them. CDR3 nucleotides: TGTGCCTGGAGTTCAGGGATTAGGACAGATACGCAGTATTTT. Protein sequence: CAWSSGIRTDTQYF.